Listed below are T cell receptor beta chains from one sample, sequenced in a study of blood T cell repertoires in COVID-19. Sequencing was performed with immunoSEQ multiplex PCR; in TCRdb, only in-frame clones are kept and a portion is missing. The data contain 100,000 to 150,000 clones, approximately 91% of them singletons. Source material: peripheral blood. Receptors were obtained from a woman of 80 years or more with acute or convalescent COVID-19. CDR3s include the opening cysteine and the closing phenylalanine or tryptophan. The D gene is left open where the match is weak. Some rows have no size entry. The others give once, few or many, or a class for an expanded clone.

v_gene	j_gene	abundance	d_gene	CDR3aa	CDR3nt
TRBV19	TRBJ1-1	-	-	CASSIDYNRAEAFF	TGTGCCAGTAGTATAGATTACAACAGGGCTGAAGCTTTCTTT
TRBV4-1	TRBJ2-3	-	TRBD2	CASSPVRLAGGIDTQYF	TGCGCCAGCAGCCCAGTCCGACTAGCGGGAGGGATAGATACGCAGTATTTT
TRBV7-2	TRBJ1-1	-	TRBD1	CASSPKPHRGSTEAFF	TGTGCCAGCAGCCCTAAGCCGCACAGGGGTAGCACTGAAGCTTTCTTT
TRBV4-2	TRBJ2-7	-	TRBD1	CASSRDRGSYEQYF	TGTGCCAGCAGTCGAGACAGGGGGTCGTACGAGCAGTACTTC
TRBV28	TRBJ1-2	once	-	CASSLPGLGGYTF	TGTGCCAGCAGTTTACCGGGGTTGGGTGGCTACACCTTC
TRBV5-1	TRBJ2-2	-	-	CASSLVEENIGELFF	TGCGCCAGCAGCTTGGTCGAGGAGAACATCGGGGAGCTGTTTTTT
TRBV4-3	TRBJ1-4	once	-	CASSQDWQANEKLFF	TGCGCCAGCAGCCAAGATTGGCAGGCTAATGAAAAACTGTTTTTT
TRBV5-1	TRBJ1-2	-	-	CASSPGEGYGYTF	TGCGCCAGCAGCCCAGGGGAAGGCTATGGCTACACCTTC
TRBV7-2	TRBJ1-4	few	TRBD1	CASSLTDRWNEKLFF	TGTGCCAGCAGCTTAACGGACAGGTGGAATGAAAAACTGTTTTTT
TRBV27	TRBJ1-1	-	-	CASSLMGADTEAFF	TGTGCCAGCAGTTTAATGGGGGCGGACACTGAAGCTTTCTTT
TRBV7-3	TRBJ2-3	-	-	CASSLGGAGTDTQYF	TGTGCCAGCAGCTTAGGGGGGGCTGGCACAGATACGCAGTATTTT
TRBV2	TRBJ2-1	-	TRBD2	CASSEEGSGAYNEQFF	TGTGCCAGCAGTGAAGAGGGTAGCGGGGCTTACAATGAGCAGTTCTTC
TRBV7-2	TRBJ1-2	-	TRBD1	CASSLALLDRNYGYTF	TGTGCCAGCAGCTTAGCCCTACTGGACAGGAACTATGGCTACACCTTC
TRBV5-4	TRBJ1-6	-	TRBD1	CASSLGGQYNSPLHF	TGTGCCAGCAGCTTGGGGGGACAGTATAATTCACCCCTCCACTTT
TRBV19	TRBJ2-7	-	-	CASSQNRVTSYEQYF	TGTGCCAGTAGTCAAAACAGGGTCACGTCCTACGAGCAGTACTTC
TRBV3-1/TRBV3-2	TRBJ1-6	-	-	CASSQDPRAANNSPLHF	TGTGCCAGCAGCCAAGATCCCAGGGCGGCGAATAATTCACCCCTCCACTTT
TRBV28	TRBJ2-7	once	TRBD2	CASSSRQRGLDEQYF	TGTGCCAGCAGTTCTCGTCAGCGGGGCCTTGACGAGCAGTACTTC